This note documents a single T cell receptor (beta chain) sequence. V lost 2 bases and J lost 7, with 10 bases in between. CDR3 length equals 13 residues. CDR1 and CDR2 (germline): WNHNN, SYGVQD (reference sequence). The data derive from a study of blood T cell repertoires in COVID-19. Study information: From the United States, Italy and Spain came samples of acute and convalescent COVID-19.

Sequencing was performed with immunoSEQ multiplex PCR; in TCRdb, only in-frame clones are kept and a portion is missing. The data contain around 130,000 clones, approximately 83% of them seen just once; the ten biggest clones take up approximately 20%. Sequencing input: peripheral blood. The chain recombines TRBV10-1 with TRBJ2-3; the D gene is possibly TRBD2 (5 bases). This sequence was found in a woman between 45 and 65 years old who had recovered from COVID-19. The CDR3 region has the DNA TGCGCCAGCAGTGAGCCGGGGTTTAATACGCAGTATTTT. Translated, it gives CASSEPGFNTQYF.